The TCR beta chain under discussion was sequenced for a study of T cells after yellow fever vaccination. MiXCR, run by TCRdb on the 5' RACE reads, gives a single entry per CDR3 protein. Found here are 450,000 to 550,000 distinct CDR3 sequences, less than 20% of them singletons; the top ten hold roughly an eighth. This CDR3 has 15 residues. Germline V gene lookup returns CDR1 MNHNS and CDR2 SASEGT. V gave up 6 bases and J gave up 6 bases; unmatched junction bases: 7. This TCR came from a man aged 25 to 40 who received the YFV17D yellow fever vaccine. The J gene is TRBJ2-2, the V gene TRBV6-1; 10 bases agree with TRBD1. Material: PBMCs, obtained 15 days after the yellow fever booster vaccination. The CDR3 reads CASRTGTGAPGELFF. The CDR3 nucleotides read TGTGCCAGCAGGACCGGGACAGGGGCGCCCGGGGAGCTGTTTTTT.